The 28 T cell receptor beta chains below were found in one sample sequenced in a study of tissue T cells after allogeneic stem cell transplantation. The table came from immunoSEQ multiplex PCR; TCRdb's copy has only in-frame clones and leaves some out. The profile shows approximately 20,000 clones, approximately 69% of them singletons. The specimen was blood. All receptors derive from a female BALB/c mouse in good health. This mouse strain has H2-d as its MHC haplotype.

Concerning this clone: The germline and genes are mouse ones. The read halts 1 residue ahead of the CDR3 end, with the missing end drawn from the germline J gene. The genes are TRBV2 and TRBJ2-3; TRBD2 agrees at 14 bases. The V segment lost 1 base and the J segment 1 base; nucleotides outside the gene matches: 4. The CDR3 totals 18 residues. Germline V CDR1 and CDR2: LGHNA, YSYQKL. The CDR3 DNA, read in part, is TGTGCCAGCAGCCAAGCGGGACTGGGGGGGCGCGGTGCAGAAACGCTGTAT. As protein: CASSQAGLGGRGAETLY. The entire CDR3 protein is CASSQAGLGGRGAETLYF.

This clone was recorded only once. Gene and germline names: mouse. The observed sequence ends 1 residue before the CDR3 terminus, with the missing tail filled in from the germline J gene. This chain uses TRBV13-1 with TRBJ2-1; TRBD2 agrees at 9 bases. Germline CDR1 is NSHNY and CDR2 is SYGAGN. The CDR3 is made up of 16 amino acids. The V and J ends lost 0 bases and 4 bases, in that order; junction bases with no gene match: 5. CDR3 bases read: TGTGCCAGCAGTGATGCAGGGGACTGGGAGTATGCTGAGCAGTTC. Protein sequence: CASSDAGDWEYAEQF. The whole CDR3 is CASSDAGDWEYAEQFF.

Notes on this clone: Each gene name is a mouse one. The DNA ends 1 residue before the CDR3 does, and the rest of the CDR3 is filled in from the germline J gene. This chain uses TRBV13-2 with TRBJ1-3; a weak D match, TRBD1 (6 bases). Germline V gene lookup returns CDR1 NNHNN and CDR2 SYGAGS (reference sequence). The CDR3 extends over 14 amino acids. Trimming stripped 3 bases from V and 0 bases from J, with 7 bases between. CDR3 DNA (partial): TGTGCCAGCGGTGGACAGGTTTCTGGAAATACGCTCTAT. It encodes CASGGQVSGNTLY. The full CDR3 protein reads CASGGQVSGNTLYF.

This clone was recorded once. Gene names follow the mouse nomenclature. The CDR3 is cut off 1 residue early in the read; its end comes from the germline J gene. The chain recombines TRBV2 with TRBJ2-1; D is tentatively TRBD1 or TRBD2 (5 bases each). Germline V gene sequence: CDR1 LGHNA, CDR2 YSYQKL. This CDR3 comprises 15 residues. V was cut by 0 bases and J by 0 bases, with 6 bases left in between. CDR3 DNA (partial): TGTGCCAGCAGCCAAGAGGGGGTTAACTATGCTGAGCAGTTC. Protein sequence: CASSQEGVNYAEQF. The CDR3 in its entirety is CASSQEGVNYAEQFF.

The sample holds a few counts of this clone. The germline and genes are mouse ones. Read data end 1 residue before the CDR3 end; the end is taken from the germline J gene. The chain joins TRBV29 to TRBJ2-7; possibly TRBD1 or TRBD2 for D (5 bases each). The CDR3 is 13 residues long. Germline CDR1 MSHET, CDR2 SYDVDS. The V end was cut by 2 bases, the J end by 7 bases, with 12 bases between. CDR3 protein: CASSLVGAGEQYF. CDR3 bases read: TGTGCTAGCAGTTTAGTTGGGGCGGGGGAACAGTAC.

Concerning this clone: Gene names denote mouse genes. From the germline J gene comes the end of the CDR3, since the read stops 1 residue before it. The chain recombines TRBV1 with TRBJ1-6, with a weak D call TRBD1 (6 bases). TRBJ1-6 is reported as an ORF; its role is uncertain. Germline CDR1 is NSQYPW and CDR2 is LRSPGD (reference sequence). Trimming took off 4 bases at V and 0 bases at J, with 7 bases between the two ends. This CDR3 spans 15 amino acids. CDR3 DNA, as far as it was read: TGCACCTGCAGTGGGGGACATTCCTATAATTCGCCCCTCTAC. Translation: CTCSGGHSYNSPLY. The CDR3 in full is CTCSGGHSYNSPLYF.

Notes on this clone: Germline and genes: mouse. The read terminates 1 residue before the CDR3 end, so the remaining end is supplied by the germline J gene. The chain employs TRBV13-3 and TRBJ1-1; no firm D call. The CDR3 consists of 14 residues. V dropped 3 bases and J dropped 0 bases, with 9 bases sitting between them. Germline values: CDR1 NNHDY, CDR2 SYVADS. The DNA read from the CDR3 is TGTGCCAGCAGTGCTGGCAGCGCAAACACAGAAGTCTTC. Translation gives CASSAGSANTEVF. In full, the CDR3 is CASSAGSANTEVFF.

Remarks on this clone: Mouse gene names apply. Sequencing ends 1 residue short of the CDR3 end; the germline J gene provides the rest. V usage is TRBV5 and J usage is TRBJ1-2, with D possibly TRBD1 on 5 matching bases. V dropped 0 bases and J dropped 0 bases, with 8 bases sitting between them. The germline V gene has CDR1 LGHNA and CDR2 YNLKQL (reference sequence). The CDR3 sequence is 15 residues long. The sequenced part of the CDR3 DNA is TGTGCCAGCAGCCAAGATTCAGGGACAAACTCCGACTACACC. Amino acids: CASSQDSGTNSDYT. The entire CDR3 sequence reads CASSQDSGTNSDYTF.

The sample holds a few counts of this clone. Gene names are the mouse ones. The observed sequence ends 1 residue before the CDR3 terminus, with the missing tail filled in from the germline J gene. The J gene is TRBJ2-7, the V gene TRBV13-2; D is ambiguous. The CDR3 is 10 amino acids. CDR1 and CDR2 from the germline V gene are NNHNN and SYGAGS (reference sequence). Trimming pared 6 bases from V and 0 bases from J, leaving 1 base between. CDR3 residues: CASASYEQYF. The sequenced part of the CDR3 DNA is TGTGCCAGCGCCTCCTATGAACAGTAC.

Comment on this clone: The listed genes are named as in mouse. The read falls 1 residue short of the CDR3 end, and the missing part is taken from the germline J gene. The V gene is TRBV3, the J gene TRBJ2-1; 10 nucleotides align to TRBD2. V dropped 2 bases and J dropped 3; count of bases not matched to a gene: 1. The CDR3 consists of 15 residues. Looked up from germline, CDR1 is SNHLY and CDR2 is FYNGKV (reference sequence). The part of the CDR3 DNA that was read is TGTGCCAGCAGCTTACTGGGGGGGCGCTATGCTGAGCAGTTC. Protein product: CASSLLGGRYAEQF. The complete CDR3 protein is CASSLLGGRYAEQFF.

This clone was counted a single time. Mouse names are used for the genes. The covered CDR3 bases are TGTGCCAGCAGCCCAGACTGGGGGAACACCGGGCAGCTCTAC. Amino acid sequence: CASSPDWGNTGQLY. The full CDR3 sequence reads CASSPDWGNTGQLYF. The V and J genes are TRBV5 and TRBJ2-2, with TRBD2 matching 9 bases. Sequencing ends 1 residue short of the CDR3 end; the germline J gene provides the rest. V gave up 4 bases and J gave up 2 bases; unmatched junction bases: 2. The germline CDR1 and CDR2 sequences are LGHNA and YNLKQL (reference sequence). This CDR3 region has 15 residues.

For this clone: Gene names and germline refer to mouse. The read comes to an end 1 residue before the CDR3 does, leaving the germline J gene to fill in the end. The chain links TRBV13-3 to TRBJ1-1, with 7 bases fitting TRBD1. In germline, CDR1 is NNHDY, CDR2 SYVADS. J lost 0 bases, V lost 4 bases, and 3 bases had no gene match. The CDR3 is made up of 14 amino acids. The CDR3: CASSSGTANTEVFF. CDR3 bases read: TGTGCCAGCAGTTCCGGGACAGCAAACACAGAAGTCTTC.

With respect to this clone: The gene symbols are mouse symbols. Sequencing ends 1 residue short of the CDR3 end; the germline J gene provides the rest. V is TRBV5 and J is TRBJ1-6, with D maybe TRBD1 (6 bases). TRBJ1-6 is marked as an open reading frame, function uncertain. V was trimmed by 0 bases and J by 5 bases, leaving 8 bases between them. The V gene's germline CDR1 is LGHNA and CDR2 YNLKQL (reference sequence). This CDR3 has 15 amino acids. CDR3 region: CASSQEGHHNSPLYF. The covered CDR3 bases are TGTGCCAGCAGCCAAGAGGGACACCATAATTCGCCCCTCTAC.

As regards this clone: The germline and genes are mouse ones. The sequenced fragment ends 1 residue before the CDR3 boundary, so the rest is inferred from the germline J gene. This chain connects TRBV13-3 to TRBJ1-4; D is undetermined. Deletions cut 4 bases from V and 5 bases from J, with 6 bases between. The length of the CDR3 is 12 residues. Germline V lookup: CDR1 NNHDY, CDR2 SYVADS. The CDR3 DNA, read in part, is TGTGCCAGCAGTCCAAGGAACGAAAGATTATTT. Translated: CASSPRNERLF. The entire CDR3 is CASSPRNERLFF.

Regarding this clone: Gene names are mouse gene names. The observed sequence ends 1 residue before the CDR3 terminus, with the missing tail filled in from the germline J gene. The V gene is TRBV19, the J gene TRBJ1-4; no reliable D call. The CDR3 loop spans 15 amino acids. Germline CDR1 FNHDT, CDR2 SITEND (reference sequence). V was shortened by 1 base and J by 0 bases, with 7 bases between the two germline ends. The covered CDR3 bases are TGTGCCAGCAGTATAAGACAACTTTCCAACGAAAGATTATTT. Amino acid sequence: CASSIRQLSNERLF. The entire CDR3 protein reads CASSIRQLSNERLFF.

Points on this clone: Here the gene names and germline are mouse. The read is 1 residue too short to cover the CDR3 end, so that end is filled in from the germline J gene. The chain combines TRBV1 with TRBJ1-1; tentative D call: TRBD1 (5 bases). CDR3 length: 13 residues. V was cut by 5 bases and J by 3 bases, with 10 bases left in between. Germline CDR1 reads NSQYPW; CDR2 reads LRSPGD (reference sequence). This CDR3 is CTCSLQVYTEVFF. The CDR3 DNA, read in part, is TGCACCTGCAGTCTACAGGTTTACACAGAAGTCTTC.

This clone was seen more than once but under ten times. Any gene name here is a mouse gene name. With the read ending 1 residue before the CDR3 end, the germline J gene is used to fill in that end. The rearrangement links TRBV13-1 to TRBJ2-7; unclear D gene. The CDR3 totals 13 residues. V lost 0 bases and J 3 bases, leaving 7 bases between the germline ends. Germline-derived CDR1 and CDR2 are NSHNY and SYGAGN. CDR3 bases read: TGTGCCAGCAGTGATGGGTACAACTATGAACAGTAC. This encodes CASSDGYNYEQY. The entire CDR3 sequence reads CASSDGYNYEQYF.

Worth noting for this clone: Mouse gene names and germline throughout. The CDR3 end falls 1 residue outside the read, so it is completed with the germline J gene. V and J are TRBV19 and TRBJ2-7; D is possibly TRBD1 (7 bases). V was trimmed by 6 bases and J by 5 bases, leaving 12 bases between them. Germline CDR1 FNHDT, CDR2 SITEND (reference sequence). The CDR3 extends over 12 amino acids. The CDR3 loop reads CASKGAHHEQYF. The CDR3 bases that were read are TGTGCCAGCAAGGGGGCGCATCATGAACAGTAC.

About this clone itself: Genes and germline come from the mouse. This CDR3 reads CASSQDAGGRLNTQYF. CDR3 DNA, as far as it was read: TGTGCCAGCAGCCAAGATGCTGGGGGGCGCCTGAACACCCAGTAC. The V gene is TRBV5, the J gene TRBJ2-5; TRBD2 agrees at 8 bases. With the read ending 1 residue before the CDR3 end, the germline J gene is used to fill in that end. Germline lookup yields CDR1 LGHNA and CDR2 YNLKQL (reference sequence). V shed 0 bases, J shed 7 bases, and the junction held 9 bases outside the gene matches. CDR3 length: 16 amino acids.

This clone has more than one count but fewer than ten. Gene names refer to mouse genes. The DNA ends 1 residue before the CDR3 does, and the rest of the CDR3 is filled in from the germline J gene. The V gene is TRBV13-3, the J gene TRBJ2-7, with D possibly being TRBD2 (6 bases). Germline values: CDR1 NNHDY, CDR2 SYVADS. V was cut by 1 base and J by 4 bases, with 12 bases left in between. The CDR3 has 14 amino acids. The CDR3 bases that were read are TGTGCCAGCAGTGATAGTCTGGGGCCTTATGAACAGTAC. It is translated as CASSDSLGPYEQY. The whole CDR3 reads CASSDSLGPYEQYF.

Regarding this clone: Gene names are mouse gene names. With the read ending 1 residue before the CDR3 end, the germline J gene is used to fill in that end. The chain is built from TRBV19 and TRBJ1-1; D unresolved. CDR3 size: 12 residues. Trimming cost V 6 bases and J 1 base, with 7 bases left between them. Germline V gives CDR1 FNHDT, CDR2 SITEND (reference sequence). CDR3 sequence reads: CASTDQNTEVFF. The sequenced CDR3 bases are TGTGCCAGCACCGATCAAAACACAGAAGTCTTC. The full variable domain, rest sourced from reference TRBV19 and TRBJ1-1, is GGIITQTPKFLIGQEGQKLTLKCQQNFNHDTMYWYRQDSGKGLRLIYYSITENDLQKGDLSEGYDASREKKSSFSLTVTSAQKNEMAVFLCASTDQNTEVFFGKGTRLTVV.

This clone was recorded once. Germline and genes here are mouse. The read stops 1 residue short of the end of the CDR3; the missing end is completed from the germline J gene. The chain employs TRBV31 and TRBJ1-1; D not certain. V lost 1 base to trimming and J lost 1 base, with 4 bases between them. There are 12 residues in the CDR3. Germline V gene lookup returns CDR1 GKSSPN and CDR2 SITVG. The DNA read from the CDR3 is TGTGCCTGGAGTCCAGGGAACACAGAAGTCTTC. Protein product: CAWSPGNTEVF. The entire CDR3 sequence reads CAWSPGNTEVFF.

About this clone itself: Each gene name is a mouse one. The read falls 1 residue short of the CDR3 end, and the missing part is taken from the germline J gene. The rearrangement links TRBV16 to TRBJ1-1; D gene uncertain. The CDR3 runs to 13 residues. Germline assignment: CDR1 SGHSA and CDR2 FRNQAP. The V end lost 0 bases, the J end lost 0 bases, and 2 bases lay between the germline ends. The CDR3: CASSLEANTEVFF. The sequenced part of the CDR3 DNA is TGTGCAAGCAGCTTAGAAGCAAACACAGAAGTCTTC. The variable domain in full, completed from reference TRBV16 and TRBJ1-1, reads NAGVIQTPRHKVTGKGQEATLWCEPISGHSAVFWYRQTIVQGLEFLTYFRNQAPIDDSGMPKERFSAQMPNQSHSTLKIQSTQPQDSAVYLCASSLEANTEVFFGKGTRLTVV.

Turning to this clone: Mouse gene names apply. Coverage ceases 1 residue before the CDR3 finishes, and the germline J gene fills in the end. The sample has other DNA sequences that encode this CDR3 too. The gene calls are TRBV19 and TRBJ2-2; TRBD2 matches 8 bases. The CDR3 contains 14 residues. V shed 7 bases and J 2 bases; nucleotides not matched to a gene: 4. Germline V lookup: CDR1 FNHDT, CDR2 SITEND (reference sequence). The CDR3: CASGGAGNTGQLYF. The CDR3 DNA, read in part, is TGTGCCAGCGGGGGGGCGGGCAACACCGGGCAGCTCTAC.

Details on this clone: Here the gene names and germline are mouse. The sequenced part of the CDR3 DNA is TGCACCTGCAGTGCAGAAGGGACTGGGTTCTATGCTGAGCAGTTC. As protein: CTCSAEGTGFYAEQF. The whole CDR3 region reads CTCSAEGTGFYAEQFF. The chain combines TRBV1 with TRBJ2-1; 9 bases match TRBD2. The read finishes 1 residue shy of the CDR3 end, and the germline J gene is used to complete it. The CDR3 covers 16 residues. The junction had 3 bases not matched to a gene; V was cut back by 0 bases and J by 3 bases. Germline assignment: CDR1 NSQYPW and CDR2 LRSPGD (reference sequence).

Concerning this clone itself: Germline and genes here are mouse. The read terminates 1 residue before the CDR3 end, so the remaining end is supplied by the germline J gene. V is TRBV5 and J is TRBJ2-2; D not certain. CDR1 and CDR2 (germline): LGHNA, YNLKQL (reference sequence). The CDR3 loop spans 14 amino acids. V was clipped by 3 bases and J by 4 bases, with 9 bases between them. This CDR3 reads CASSQDGITGQLYF. Incomplete CDR3 DNA: TGTGCCAGCAGCCAGGACGGAATCACCGGGCAGCTCTAC.

In regard to this clone: Gene names and germline refer to mouse. The part of the CDR3 DNA that was read is TGTGCCAGCAGCCAAGATGGGGGTCCCCAAGACACCCAGTAC. It encodes CASSQDGGPQDTQY. The whole CDR3 reads CASSQDGGPQDTQYF. The rearrangement joins TRBV2 to TRBJ2-5; D may be TRBD2 (6 bases). The sequence runs out 1 residue before the end of the CDR3; the remainder is reconstructed from the germline J gene. This CDR3 has 15 residues. With 0 bases removed from V and 2 bases from J, the gap between germline ends came to 9 bases. Germline assignment: CDR1 LGHNA and CDR2 YSYQKL.

Points on this clone: Germline and genes here are mouse. The missing CDR3 end, 1 residue past where the read stops, is filled in from the germline J gene. V and J are TRBV14 and TRBJ2-2; D gene unclear. Germline CDR1 is SGHDT and CDR2 is FRDEAV. This CDR3 has 13 amino acids. Trimming cost V 2 bases and J 2 bases, with 4 bases left between them. CDR3 bases read: TGTGCCAGCAGTTTAGAGAACACCGGGCAGCTCTAC. This encodes CASSLENTGQLY. The entire CDR3 protein is CASSLENTGQLYF.